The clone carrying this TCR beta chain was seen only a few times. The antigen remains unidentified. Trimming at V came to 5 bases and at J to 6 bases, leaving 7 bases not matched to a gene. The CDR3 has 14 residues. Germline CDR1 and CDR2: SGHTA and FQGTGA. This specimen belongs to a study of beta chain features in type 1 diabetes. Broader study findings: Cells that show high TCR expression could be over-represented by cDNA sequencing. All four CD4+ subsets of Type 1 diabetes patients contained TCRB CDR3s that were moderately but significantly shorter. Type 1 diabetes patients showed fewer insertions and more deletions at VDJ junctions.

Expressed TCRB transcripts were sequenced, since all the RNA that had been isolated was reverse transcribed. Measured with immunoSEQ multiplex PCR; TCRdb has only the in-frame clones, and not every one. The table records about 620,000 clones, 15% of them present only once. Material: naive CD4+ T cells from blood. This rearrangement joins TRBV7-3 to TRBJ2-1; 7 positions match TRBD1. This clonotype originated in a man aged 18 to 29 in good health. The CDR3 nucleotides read TGTGCCAGCAGCCCCGTGACAGGGTTCAATGAGCAGTTCTTC. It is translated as CASSPVTGFNEQFF.